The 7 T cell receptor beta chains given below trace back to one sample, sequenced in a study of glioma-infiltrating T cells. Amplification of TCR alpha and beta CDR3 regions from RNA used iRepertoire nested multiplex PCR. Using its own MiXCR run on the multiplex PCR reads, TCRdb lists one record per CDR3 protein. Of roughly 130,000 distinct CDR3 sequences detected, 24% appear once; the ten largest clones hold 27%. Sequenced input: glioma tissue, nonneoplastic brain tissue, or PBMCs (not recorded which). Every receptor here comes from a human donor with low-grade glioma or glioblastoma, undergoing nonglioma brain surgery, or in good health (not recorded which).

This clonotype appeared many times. The CDR3 here is CASIPGRQSAFF. DNA of the CDR3: TGTGCCAGCATCCCAGGACGACAAAGCGCTTTCTTT. This chain links TRBV6-1 with TRBJ1-1; unclear D gene. CDR1 is MNHNS, CDR2 SASEGT, per germline. The CDR3 runs 12 residues. Deletions cut 7 bases from V and 11 bases from J, with 17 bases between.

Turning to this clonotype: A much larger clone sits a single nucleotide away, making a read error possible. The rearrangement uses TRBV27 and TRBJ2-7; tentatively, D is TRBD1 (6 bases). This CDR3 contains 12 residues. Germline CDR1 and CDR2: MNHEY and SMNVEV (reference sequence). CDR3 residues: CASSLGRGEHYV. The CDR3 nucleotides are TGTGCCAGCAGTTTGGGCAGGGGCGAGCATTACGTC.

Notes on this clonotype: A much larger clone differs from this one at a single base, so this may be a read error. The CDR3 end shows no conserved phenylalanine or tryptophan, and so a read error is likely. Here the CDR3 DNA reads TGCAGTGCTAGGACCTACATAGCTTTCTAT. Amino acids: CSARTYIAFY. V gene TRBV20-1 combines with J gene TRBJ1-1; no firm D call. V shed 3 bases and J shed 10 bases, with 9 bases lying between them. The CDR3 extends over 10 amino acids. Germline V gives CDR1 DFQATT, CDR2 SNEGSKA (reference sequence).

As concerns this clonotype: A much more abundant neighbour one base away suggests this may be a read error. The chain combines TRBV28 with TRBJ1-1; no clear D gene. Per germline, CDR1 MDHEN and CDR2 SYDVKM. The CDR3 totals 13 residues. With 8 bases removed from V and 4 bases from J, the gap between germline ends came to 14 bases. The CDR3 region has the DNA TGTGCCAGCGTCCTTACGTGGGGCACTGAAGCTTTCTTT. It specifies CASVLTWGTEAFF.

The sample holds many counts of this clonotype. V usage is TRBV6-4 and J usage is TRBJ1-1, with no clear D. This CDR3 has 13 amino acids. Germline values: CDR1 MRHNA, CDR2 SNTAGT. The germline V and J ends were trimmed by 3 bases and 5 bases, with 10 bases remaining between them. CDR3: CASSEARDTEAFF. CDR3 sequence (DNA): TGTGCCAGCAGTGAGGCCCGGGATACTGAAGCTTTCTTT.

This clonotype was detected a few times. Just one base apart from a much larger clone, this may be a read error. DNA of the CDR3: TGTGCCAGCAGTTACTCCCAGGGCACAGATACGCGGTATTTT. Residues: CASSYSQGTDTRYF. The V call is TRBV6-6, the J call TRBJ2-3; weak D call: TRBD1 (5 bases). Germline V gene data show CDR1 as MNHNY and CDR2 as SVGAGI (reference sequence). This CDR3 comprises 14 residues.

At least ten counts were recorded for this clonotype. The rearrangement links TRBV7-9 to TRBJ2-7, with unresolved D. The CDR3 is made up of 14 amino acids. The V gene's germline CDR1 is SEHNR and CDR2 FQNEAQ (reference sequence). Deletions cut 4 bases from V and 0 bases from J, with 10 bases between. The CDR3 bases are TGTGCCAGCAGCTCCCTACTGAGCTCCTACGAGCAGTACGTC. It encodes CASSSLLSSYEQYV.